What follows describes a single T cell receptor (beta chain). The germline gene is not matched at one end of the junction; a read error may be the cause. The CDR3 sequence is 17 residues long. CDR1 and CDR2 (germline): DFQATT, SNEGSKA (reference sequence). A TCRbeta library incorporating unique molecular identifiers was prepared. TCRdb re-derived calls from the PCR reads in MiXCR, one entry per CDR3 protein. The sample records roughly 120,000 distinct CDR3 sequences, under 30% being singletons. This specimen comes from a study of T-cell reconstitution after alpha-beta-depleted transplantation in children.

This TCR came from a male patient aged 2-10 years who had a stem cell transplant for chronic granulomatous disease, so the T cells may come from the graft donor. The sequencing used PBMCs, mostly from graft donor cells, collected 180 days after TCRalphabeta/CD19-depleted stem cell transplant. The chain is built from TRBV20-1 and TRBJ1-3, with TRBD1 matching over 8 bases. CDR3 region: CGAPGTGDIFSGNTIYF. For the CDR3, the DNA is TGCGGTGCTCCCGGGACAGGTGATATCTTCTCTGGAAACACCATATATTTT.